The present TCR beta chain was sequenced within a study of OX40 agonist ivuxolimab in advanced cancers. Overall study: Given to patients was ivuxolimab, an agonistic anti-OX40 (CD134) antibody. Every 2 weeks, ivuxolimab was infused into the patients intravenously at between 0.01 and 10 mg/kg. Three patients showed partial responses: one hepatocellular carcinoma and two cutaneous melanoma cases.

Study conclusions and caveats: Clonal expansion by week 6 occurred in CD4+ and CD8+ blood T cells (at 0.1 to 3.0 mg/kg).

Notes on this clone: Its antigen is undetermined.

Here immunoSEQ multiplex PCR was the method, and the copy in TCRdb shows in-frame clones only, minus some. This sample has 96,000 or so clones; about four fifths occur once, and the top ten carry roughly 5.8%. The CDR3 totals 11 residues. V was shortened by 8 bases and J by 0 bases, with 8 bases between the two germline ends. CDR1 and CDR2 from the germline V gene are DFQATT and SNEGSKA (reference sequence). The sequencing here drew on CD4+ or CD8+ T cells sorted from blood, taken in a trial of the OX40 agonist ivuxolimab. V is TRBV20-1 and J is TRBJ2-7, with D perhaps TRBD2 (5 bases). The sequence came from an adult with an advanced solid tumor such as melanoma, head and neck, liver or kidney cancer. The DNA for the CDR3 is TGCAGTCCGGGAACCTCCTACGAGCAGTACTTC. Translating gives CSPGTSYEQYF.